This TCR beta chain appears in the sequencing data of a study of blood T cell repertoires in COVID-19. Overall study: In each case, the material was cDNA or gDNA derived from T cells, B-cell-depleted T cells, or PBMCs.

Original processing notes: How many nucleated cells were present was estimated from reference gene primer amplification. The repertoire was sequenced with immunoSEQ multiplex PCR; TCRdb's copy has only in-frame clones and lacks some. From that table come the V and J calls and clone size; the DNA was used to work out D and trimming. The sample shows 150,000 to 200,000 clones, approximately 87% of them seen only once. Enrolled through a virtual design, the participants were between roughly 18 and 89 years of age and came from 24 US areas. Symptom resolution, clearance, or two negative PCRs marked the recovered donors of Cohort 3. The CDR3 consists of 14 residues. CDR1 MNHNS and CDR2 SASEGT come from the germline V gene. V lost 2 bases, J lost 4 bases, and 11 bases lay in between.

Specimen: PBMCs or T cells enriched from blood (not recorded which). The gene calls are TRBV6-1 and TRBJ1-1; possible D gene TRBD1, 6 bases. This TCR was sampled from a woman aged 45-65 years who had recovered from COVID-19. CDR3 in DNA: TGTGCCAGCAGTGAACAAGGGGGGGGCACTGAAGCTTTCTTT. It yields the protein CASSEQGGGTEAFF.